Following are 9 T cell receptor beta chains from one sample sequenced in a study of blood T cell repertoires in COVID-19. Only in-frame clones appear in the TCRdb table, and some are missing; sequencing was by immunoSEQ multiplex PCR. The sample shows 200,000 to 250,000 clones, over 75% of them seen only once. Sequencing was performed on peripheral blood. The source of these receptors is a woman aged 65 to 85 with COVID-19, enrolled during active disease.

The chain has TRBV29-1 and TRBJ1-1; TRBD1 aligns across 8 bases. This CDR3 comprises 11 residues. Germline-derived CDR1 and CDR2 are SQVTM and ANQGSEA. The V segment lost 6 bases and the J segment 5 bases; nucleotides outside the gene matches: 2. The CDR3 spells CSVNRGTEAFF. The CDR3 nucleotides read TGCAGCGTCAACAGGGGGACTGAAGCTTTCTTT.

This CDR3 reads CASSLGRVAGWADTQYF. The CDR3 bases are TGTGCCAGCAGCTTAGGGAGAGTGGCGGGGTGGGCAGATACGCAGTATTTT. The gene calls are TRBV7-2 and TRBJ2-3, with TRBD2 as a possible D gene (6 bases). The CDR3 sequence is 17 residues long. Germline V gene data show CDR1 as SGHTA and CDR2 as FQGNSA. V was trimmed by 1 base and J by 4 bases, leaving 18 bases between them.

In DNA form, the CDR3 reads TGTGCCAGCAGCCCCTCGTCGGGACATTTGAACACTGAAGCTTTCTTT. Protein: CASSPSSGHLNTEAFF. The chain recombines TRBV7-2 with TRBJ1-1; a weak D match, TRBD1 (6 bases). The CDR3 has 16 residues. Trimming cost V 5 bases and J 0 bases, with 16 bases left between them. Per germline, CDR1 SGHTA and CDR2 FQGNSA.

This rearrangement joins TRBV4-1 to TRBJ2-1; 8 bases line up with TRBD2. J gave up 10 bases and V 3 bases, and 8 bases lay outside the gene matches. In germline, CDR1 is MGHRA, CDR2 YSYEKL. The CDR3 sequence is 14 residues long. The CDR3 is CASSHRRGGEEQFF. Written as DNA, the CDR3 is TGCGCCAGCAGCCATCGCCGGGGGGGAGAGGAGCAGTTCTTC.

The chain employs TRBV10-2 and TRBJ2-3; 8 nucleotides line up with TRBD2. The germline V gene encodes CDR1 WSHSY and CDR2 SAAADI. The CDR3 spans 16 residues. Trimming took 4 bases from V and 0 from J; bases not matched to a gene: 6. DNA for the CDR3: TGCGCCAGCAGTGTACCGGGACTAGATAGCACAGATACGCAGTATTTT. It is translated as CASSVPGLDSTDTQYF.

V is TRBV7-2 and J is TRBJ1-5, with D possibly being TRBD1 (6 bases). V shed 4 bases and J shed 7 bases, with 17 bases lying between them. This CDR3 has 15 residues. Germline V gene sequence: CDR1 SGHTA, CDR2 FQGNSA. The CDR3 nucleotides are TGTGCCAGCAGCTACGAAGGGGGGGGCAGACAGCCCCAGCATTTT. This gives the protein CASSYEGGGRQPQHF.

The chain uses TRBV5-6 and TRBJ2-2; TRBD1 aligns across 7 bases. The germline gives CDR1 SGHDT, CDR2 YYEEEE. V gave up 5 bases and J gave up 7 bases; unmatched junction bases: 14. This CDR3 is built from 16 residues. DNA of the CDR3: TGTGCCAGCAGACCACGCACTAGACAGGGACACGGGGAGCTGTTTTTT. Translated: CASRPRTRQGHGELFF.

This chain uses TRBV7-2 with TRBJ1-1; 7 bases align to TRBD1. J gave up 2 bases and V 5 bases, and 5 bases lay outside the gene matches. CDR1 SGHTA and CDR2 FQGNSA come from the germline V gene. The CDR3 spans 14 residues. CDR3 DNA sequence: TGTGCCAGCAGCATGTGGGACAGTAACACTGAAGCTTTCTTT. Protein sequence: CASSMWDSNTEAFF.

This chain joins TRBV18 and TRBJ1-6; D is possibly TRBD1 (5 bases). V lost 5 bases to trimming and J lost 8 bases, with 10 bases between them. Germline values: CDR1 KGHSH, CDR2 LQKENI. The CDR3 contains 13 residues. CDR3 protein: CASSSPRDSPLHF. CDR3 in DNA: TGTGCCAGCTCATCCCCCAGGGATTCACCCCTCCACTTT.